These T cell receptor beta chains were read from a single sample in a study of OX40 agonist ivuxolimab in advanced cancers. The data were produced by immunoSEQ multiplex PCR, yet TCRdb's version contains in-frame clones alone and is incomplete. Among tens of thousands of clones, about 80% were seen once, and the ten largest hold 20% to 25%. Sequenced material: CD4+ or CD8+ T cells sorted from blood, taken in a trial of the OX40 agonist ivuxolimab. These receptors were obtained from an adult with an advanced solid tumor such as melanoma, head and neck, liver or kidney cancer. The CDR3 runs from the conserved cysteine through the conserved F or W. D genes are given only for firm matches. Clone size is given for some rows only: seen once, a few or many times, or a class if the clone is expanded.

length: 13; size: .; J: TRBJ2-7; V: TRBV11-2; D: .; DNA: TGTGCCAGCAGCCCCCCCGGGGGCTACGAGCAGTACTTC; CDR3: CASSPPGGYEQYF
length: 12; size: .; J: TRBJ2-7; V: TRBV11-2; D: .; DNA: TGTGCCAGCAGCTTAGCCGGGGGCGAGCAGTACTTC; CDR3: CASSLAGGEQYF
length: 12; size: .; J: TRBJ2-7; V: TRBV9; D: .; DNA: TGTGCCAGCAGCGCCTCGGACGGAGAGCAGTACTTC; CDR3: CASSASDGEQYF
length: 14; size: .; J: TRBJ2-2; V: TRBV7-3; D: .; DNA: TGTGCCAGCAGCTTAATAGGGGACACCGGGGAGCTGTTTTTT; CDR3: CASSLIGDTGELFF
length: 15; size: .; J: TRBJ2-5; V: TRBV27; D: TRBD2; DNA: TGTGCCAGCAGGCGGGCTAGCGGGTATCAAGAGACCCAGTACTTC; CDR3: CASRRASGYQETQYF
length: 18; size: .; J: TRBJ1-5; V: TRBV5-1; D: .; DNA: TGCGCCAGCAGCCCGGGCGGCCTGGGACTTAATAGCAATCAGCCCCAGCATTTT; CDR3: CASSPGGLGLNSNQPQHF
length: 17; size: .; J: TRBJ2-3; V: TRBV28; D: TRBD2; DNA: TGTGCCAGCAGCTCAAACCTACTAGCGGGGGAGACAGATACGCAGTATTTT; CDR3: CASSSNLLAGETDTQYF
length: 14; size: .; J: TRBJ2-5; V: TRBV7-2; D: TRBD1; DNA: TGTGCCAGCAGCTTACTGACAGGGCTAGAGACCCAGTACTTC; CDR3: CASSLLTGLETQYF
length: 15; size: once; J: TRBJ2-5; V: TRBV4-2; D: .; DNA: TGTGCCAGCAGCCAAGGGGCTGGGTCCCAAGAGACCCAGTACTTC; CDR3: CASSQGAGSQETQYF
length: 14; size: .; J: TRBJ2-5; V: TRBV7-8; D: TRBD1; DNA: TGTGCCAGCAGCTTAGGACAGGGGGAAGAGACCCAGTACTTC; CDR3: CASSLGQGEETQYF
length: 12; size: many; J: TRBJ1-1; V: TRBV10-2; D: TRBD1; DNA: TGCGCCAGCAGTGGGACAGGGGGCCAAGCTTTCTTT; CDR3: CASSGTGGQAFF
length: 15; size: .; J: TRBJ2-2; V: TRBV11-2; D: .; DNA: TGTGCCAGCAGCCCCCGAGGGGGGAACACCGGGGAGCTGTTTTTT; CDR3: CASSPRGGNTGELFF
length: 14; size: .; J: TRBJ1-1; V: TRBV14; D: .; DNA: TGTGCCAGCAGCCAAGCCCACTTGGCCGCTGAAGCTTTCTTT; CDR3: CASSQAHLAAEAFF
length: 16; size: .; J: TRBJ2-3; V: TRBV5-6; D: TRBD1; DNA: TGTGCCAGCAGCGACCGGGACAGGGGAAGAACAGATACGCAGTATTTT; CDR3: CASSDRDRGRTDTQYF
length: 16; size: .; J: TRBJ2-3; V: TRBV6-4; D: TRBD2; DNA: TGTGCCAGCAGCGGTAGCAGCGGGGGGAGCACAGATACGCAGTATTTT; CDR3: CASSGSSGGSTDTQYF
length: 17; size: .; J: TRBJ2-6; V: TRBV15; D: .; DNA: TGTGCCACCAGCGGCCGGGACACAGGCTCTGGGGCCAACGTCCTGACTTTC; CDR3: CATSGRDTGSGANVLTF
length: 21; size: .; J: TRBJ2-1; V: TRBV4-2; D: TRBD2; DNA: TGTGCCAGCAGCCACCCCTCAGGAGCGGGGGGCACATCCAGCTCCTACAATGAGCAGTTCTTC; CDR3: CASSHPSGAGGTSSSYNEQFF
length: 14; size: .; J: TRBJ2-7; V: TRBV6-5; D: .; DNA: TGTGCCAGCAGTCAGCCCAATGGCGGCTACGAGCAGTACTTC; CDR3: CASSQPNGGYEQYF
length: 14; size: once; J: TRBJ1-1; V: TRBV7-6; D: .; DNA: TGTGCCAGCAGCTTAGCGCCTGGGAACACTGAAGCTTTCTTT; CDR3: CASSLAPGNTEAFF
length: 13; size: .; J: TRBJ1-1; V: TRBV19; D: .; DNA: TGTGCCAGTAGTAGGGGGGGATGGACTGAAGCTTTCTTT; CDR3: CASSRGGWTEAFF
length: 17; size: .; J: TRBJ2-3; V: TRBV4-2; D: .; DNA: TGTGCCAGCAGCCAAGTCGGTCAGGGACCCGGCCCAGATACGCAGTATTTT; CDR3: CASSQVGQGPGPDTQYF
length: 17; size: few; J: TRBJ2-3; V: TRBV9; D: TRBD1; DNA: TGTGCCAGCAGCCCACGGACAGGAACGGGTTTCACAGATACGCAGTATTTT; CDR3: CASSPRTGTGFTDTQYF
length: 15; size: .; J: TRBJ2-7; V: TRBV5-1; D: TRBD1; DNA: TGCGCCAGCAGCTTGAGGGGACAGAGCTCCTACGAGCAGTACTTC; CDR3: CASSLRGQSSYEQYF
length: 15; size: once; J: TRBJ1-1; V: TRBV4-2; D: .; DNA: TGTGCCAGCAGCCAAGAAGCGAGTGAGAACACTGAAGCTTTCTTT; CDR3: CASSQEASENTEAFF
length: 12; size: .; J: TRBJ2-2; V: TRBV9; D: .; DNA: TGTGCCAGCAGCGTAGATCTGGGGGAGCTGTTTTTT; CDR3: CASSVDLGELFF
length: 15; size: .; J: TRBJ2-7; V: TRBV5-1; D: TRBD2; DNA: TGCGCCAGCAGCACCGGGACTAGCGGTTCCTACGAGCAGTACTTC; CDR3: CASSTGTSGSYEQYF
length: 14; size: .; J: TRBJ1-1; V: TRBV30; D: .; DNA: TGTGCCTGGAGTGTAGGCAACGTGGACCTACAAGCTTTCTTT; CDR3: CAWSVGNVDLQAFF
length: 16; size: .; J: TRBJ2-5; V: TRBV5-5; D: TRBD2; DNA: TGTGCCAGCAGCTCTTTCGCGGTAGCGGGAGTAGAGACCCAGTACTTC; CDR3: CASSSFAVAGVETQYF
length: 16; size: .; J: TRBJ2-1; V: TRBV29-1; D: .; DNA: TGCAGCGTTGAGAGGCCTGGGACCTACATGGACAATGAGCAGTTCTTC; CDR3: CSVERPGTYMDNEQFF
length: 15; size: .; J: TRBJ1-4; V: TRBV6-4; D: TRBD1; DNA: TGTGCCACCAGGAGGGGACAGGGGGAGTCGGAAAAACTGTTTTTT; CDR3: CATRRGQGESEKLFF
length: 15; size: .; J: TRBJ2-3; V: TRBV6-5; D: TRBD2; DNA: TGTGCCAGCAGTTACTCGGGGACTAGTGACGATACGCAGTATTTT; CDR3: CASSYSGTSDDTQYF
length: 12; size: few; J: TRBJ1-1; V: TRBV5-6; D: .; DNA: TGTGCCAGCAGCTCCGGGGGAACTGAAGCTTTCTTT; CDR3: CASSSGGTEAFF
length: 17; size: .; J: TRBJ2-1; V: TRBV27; D: TRBD2; DNA: TGTGCCAGCAGTCCTCGGACTAGCGGGAGCTCCTACAATGAGCAGTTCTTC; CDR3: CASSPRTSGSSYNEQFF
length: 12; size: .; J: TRBJ1-5; V: TRBV19; D: .; DNA: TGTGCCAGCGGTCCTTCTTGGCAGCCCCAGCATTTT; CDR3: CASGPSWQPQHF
length: 13; size: .; J: TRBJ2-2; V: TRBV6-6; D: .; DNA: TGTGCCAGCAGTTACGCGACGGACGGGGAGCTGTTTTTT; CDR3: CASSYATDGELFF
length: 11; size: few; J: TRBJ2-7; V: TRBV10-1; D: .; DNA: TGCGCCAGCAGTGATGGAAACGAGCAGTACTTC; CDR3: CASSDGNEQYF
length: 15; size: .; J: TRBJ2-7; V: TRBV28; D: TRBD1; DNA: TGTGCCAGCAGTTTATCAGGGACAGGGACCTACGAGCAGTACTTC; CDR3: CASSLSGTGTYEQYF
length: 12; size: .; J: TRBJ1-1; V: TRBV7-6; D: .; DNA: TGTGCCAGCACCAGGTTGAACACTGAAGCTTTCTTT; CDR3: CASTRLNTEAFF
length: 15; size: .; J: TRBJ2-3; V: TRBV30; D: TRBD2; DNA: TGTGCCTGGAGAGGGACTAGAACTAGCACAGATACGCAGTATTTT; CDR3: CAWRGTRTSTDTQYF
length: 14; size: .; J: TRBJ2-1; V: TRBV29-1; D: .; DNA: TGCAGCGTTGTGGACGGGAGCTCCTACAATGAGCAGTTCTTC; CDR3: CSVVDGSSYNEQFF
length: 13; size: .; J: TRBJ1-1; V: TRBV5-4; D: .; DNA: TGTGCCAGCAGCGGGTCGGTAAACACTGAAGCTTTCTTT; CDR3: CASSGSVNTEAFF
length: 14; size: .; J: TRBJ2-7; V: TRBV7-9; D: .; DNA: TGTGCCAGCAGTTCCCCGGGGGATCCGGACGAGCAGTACTTC; CDR3: CASSSPGDPDEQYF
length: 14; size: .; J: TRBJ2-5; V: TRBV5-4; D: .; DNA: TGTGCCAGCAGCGGGGACTCCTCGGGGGAGACCCAGTACTTC; CDR3: CASSGDSSGETQYF
length: 16; size: medium-sized; J: TRBJ2-7; V: TRBV4-1; D: TRBD2; DNA: TGCGCCAGCAGACAACTAGCGGGGGATTTAACCTACGAGCAGTACTTC; CDR3: CASRQLAGDLTYEQYF
length: 15; size: .; J: TRBJ2-3; V: TRBV2; D: TRBD2; DNA: TGTGCCAGCAGTGCTAGCGGGGGGGCAGCAGATACGCAGTATTTT; CDR3: CASSASGGAADTQYF